Listed below are T cell receptor beta chains from one sample, sequenced in a study of blood T cell repertoires in COVID-19. Measured with immunoSEQ multiplex PCR; TCRdb has only the in-frame clones, and not every one. Of approximately 96,000 clones detected, over 70% appear once; the ten largest clones hold approximately 11%. Sequencing was carried out using peripheral blood. The receptors were gathered from a woman of 80 years or more with acute or convalescent COVID-19. Both conserved end residues are part of each CDR3. Each record gives: V gene, clone size, J gene, CDR3 protein. Clone size is stated in some rows and not others, as once, few, many or a class when expanded.

TRBV2	few	TRBJ1-6	CASRQNSPLHF
TRBV6-5	NA	TRBJ1-5	CASSSGQGGQPQHF
TRBV11-2	NA	TRBJ2-5	CATSTSGETQYF
TRBV10-3	NA	TRBJ1-4	CAISDEGKLFF
TRBV27	NA	TRBJ2-7	CASRPGTSGVYEQYF
TRBV5-4	NA	TRBJ1-5	CASSLGQGVQHF
TRBV7-8	NA	TRBJ1-1	CASSLTGGTNTEAFF
TRBV23-1	NA	TRBJ1-2	CAMNSRGRSYGYTF
TRBV6-6	NA	TRBJ1-2	CATFPQPKRYGYTF
TRBV18	NA	TRBJ2-1	CASSPLQGYNEQFF
TRBV28	NA	TRBJ1-2	CASKARQGRGDYGYTF
TRBV5-4	NA	TRBJ2-5	CASSPRDSQETQYF
TRBV7-8	few	TRBJ2-5	CATSLRALAGGQETQYF
TRBV6-2/TRBV6-3	NA	TRBJ1-5	CASSAGIRNQPQHF
TRBV5-6	NA	TRBJ2-5	CASSGNRGRGTQYF
TRBV5-1	NA	TRBJ2-3	CASSVGQGTDTQYF
TRBV7-2	few	TRBJ2-3	CASSALAGAPDTQYF
TRBV3-1/TRBV3-2	NA	TRBJ2-1	CASSQFPSGGAGEQFF
TRBV2	NA	TRBJ1-3	CASSRDRPSSGNTTYF
TRBV15	NA	TRBJ1-1	CATSGPGVQRNTEAFF
TRBV7-8	NA	TRBJ1-1	CASSSGQGAWTEAFF
TRBV4-3	once	TRBJ2-3	CASSQDRGLAGDLSTDTQYF
TRBV5-1	NA	TRBJ2-1	CASTPTSGVSYNEQFF
TRBV5-1	NA	TRBJ1-1	CASRYQENTEAFF
TRBV9	once	TRBJ1-3	CASSVGGQHSGNTIYF
TRBV5-1	NA	TRBJ1-1	CASSFQGNTEAFF
TRBV7-2	NA	TRBJ2-1	CASSQRALSGGPNEQFF
TRBV5-4	NA	TRBJ2-5	CASSSGKGGQETQYF
TRBV28	NA	TRBJ1-4	CASSLGGSREKLFF
TRBV18	NA	TRBJ2-1	CASSPPTGGYGNEQFF
TRBV19	NA	TRBJ2-2	CASKDGVGRRTGELFF
TRBV18	once	TRBJ2-1	CASSPPGLSSYNEQFF
TRBV4-3	NA	TRBJ1-6	CASSQVGGSSYNSPLHF
TRBV24-1	NA	TRBJ1-2	CATSDRTGGGYGYTF